Listed here are 25 T cell receptor beta chains from one sample, sequenced in a study of blood T cell repertoires in COVID-19. TCRdb's copy holds only in-frame clones and misses some; the assay was immunoSEQ multiplex PCR. This sample yields under 65,000 clones, of which approximately 82% are seen a single time; less than 6.5% belongs to the top ten. Input material: peripheral blood. The receptors shown here come from a woman aged 60-70 years with acute or convalescent COVID-19.

This clone appeared a single time. The chain uses TRBV12-3 or TRBV12-4 and TRBJ1-2; TRBD1 agrees at 11 bases. There are 13 residues in the CDR3. Trimming removed 6 bases from V and 8 bases from J; junction bases left unmatched: 5. DNA for the CDR3: TGTGCCAGCAGACTGGGACAGGGGGACGGCTACACCTTC. Encoded protein: CASRLGQGDGYTF.

CDR3 DNA sequence: TGTGCCAGCAGGACAGAAGGGGCTTCCTACAATGAGCAGTTCTTC. Protein product: CASRTEGASYNEQFF. This chain uses TRBV6-5 with TRBJ2-1, with D perhaps matching TRBD1 (5 bases). Trimming stripped 6 bases from V and 1 base from J, with 13 bases between. The CDR3 has 15 residues. Germline V gene sequence: CDR1 MNHEY, CDR2 SVGAGI.

This chain connects TRBV19 to TRBJ2-1, with TRBD2 matching 8 bases. V trimming: 5 bases; J trimming: 7 bases; junction bases outside the gene matches: 10. The CDR3 consists of 15 residues. The V gene's germline CDR1 is LNHDA and CDR2 SQIVND (reference sequence). The CDR3, as DNA: TGTGCCAGTAGTGCCTTAACGGGGGGGCGGAATGAGCAGTTCTTC. Encoded protein: CASSALTGGRNEQFF. Drawing the rest from reference TRBV19 and TRBJ2-1, the complete variable domain is DGGITQSPKYLFRKEGQNVTLSCEQNLNHDAMYWYRQDPGQGLRLIYYSQIVNDFQKGDIAEGYSVSREKKESFPLTVTSAQKNPTAFYLCASSALTGGRNEQFFGPGTRLTVL.

The chain joins TRBV6-5 to TRBJ1-1, with TRBD1 matching 7 bases. Germline CDR1 and CDR2: MNHEY and SVGAGI. This CDR3 spans 12 amino acids. V lost 4 bases to trimming and J lost 8 bases; unmatched junction nucleotides: 4. DNA of the CDR3: TGTGCCAGCAGTTCCACGACAGGGGAAGCTTTCTTT. Translated, it gives CASSSTTGEAFF.

The chain is built from TRBV7-9 and TRBJ1-3; possible D gene TRBD1, 5 bases. CDR3 length equals 14 residues. Germline lookup yields CDR1 SEHNR and CDR2 FQNEAQ (reference sequence). With 3 bases removed from V and 4 bases from J, the gap between germline ends came to 10 bases. DNA of the CDR3: TGTGCCAGCAGCTTGCAGGGTTCCGGAAACACCATATATTTT. Translation gives CASSLQGSGNTIYF.

The chain is built from TRBV30 and TRBJ1-2; possible D gene TRBD1, 5 bases. The CDR3 spans 11 residues. Trimming took off 6 bases at V and 4 bases at J, with 9 bases between the two ends. Germline-derived CDR1 and CDR2 are GTSNPN and SVGIG (reference sequence). DNA for the CDR3: TGTGCCTGTACAAGGGGCTATGGCTACACCTTC. This codes for CACTRGYGYTF.

This chain links TRBV19 with TRBJ1-6, with D unresolved. Germline CDR1 and CDR2: LNHDA and SQIVND (reference sequence). This CDR3 comprises 14 residues. V lost 1 base and J 11 bases, leaving 12 bases between the germline ends. CDR3 DNA: TGTGCCAGTAGTATAGGGGGAGAGGCGACACCCCTCCACTTT. It is translated as CASSIGGEATPLHF.

CDR3 in amino acids: CASSQGVPLQGLGGYTF. The CDR3 DNA follows: TGTGCCAGCAGCCAAGGGGTCCCTTTGCAGGGACTGGGGGGCTACACCTTC. The chain carries TRBV3-1 (or the pseudogene TRBV3-2) and TRBJ1-2; TRBD1 is a possible D gene (5 bases). Trimming removed 1 base from V and 8 bases from J, with 23 bases in between. Germline lookup yields CDR1 LGHDT and CDR2 YNNKEL (reference sequence). This CDR3 is built from 17 residues.

The CDR3 DNA reads as TGTGCGGTTAAGGGGGGGGTCGGGCAGCCCCAGCATTTT. This encodes CAVKGGVGQPQHF. The chain is built from TRBV6-5 and TRBJ1-5; perhaps TRBD1 as D (6 bases). The length of the CDR3 is 13 residues. Germline assignment: CDR1 MNHEY and CDR2 SVGAGI.

This sequence joins TRBV19 and TRBJ1-2; the D is unclear. The CDR3 contains 14 residues. V was cut by 5 bases and J by 3 bases, with 13 bases left in between. Looked up from germline, CDR1 is LNHDA and CDR2 is SQIVND (reference sequence). The CDR3 loop reads CASSPTGGDYGYTF. In DNA, the CDR3 is TGTGCCAGTAGTCCAACCGGAGGCGACTATGGCTACACCTTC.

This chain connects TRBV10-3 to TRBJ2-3, with TRBD2 matching over 11 bases. Germline V gene lookup returns CDR1 ENHRY and CDR2 SYGVKD. This CDR3 region has 15 residues. V was clipped by 6 bases and J by 3 bases; unmatched bases: 5. CDR3: CAISPSGGFTDTQYF. CDR3 coding DNA: TGTGCCATCAGCCCTAGCGGGGGGTTTACAGATACGCAGTATTTT.

The chain uses TRBV6-1 and TRBJ1-5; 7 nucleotides agree with TRBD1. The CDR3 contains 19 residues. Germline CDR1 and CDR2: MNHNS and SASEGT. J lost 2 bases, V lost 2 bases, and 15 bases had no gene match. CDR3 bases: TGTGCCAGCAGTGAACCTCGGACAGGAGGAGGGAGAGGCAATCAGCCCCAGCATTTT. Its protein is CASSEPRTGGGRGNQPQHF.

The rearrangement joins TRBV9 to TRBJ1-2, with D possibly TRBD1 on 5 matching bases. CDR1 is SGDLS, CDR2 YYNGEE, per germline. The CDR3 is made up of 16 amino acids. Trimming stripped 2 bases from V and 8 bases from J, with 22 bases between. In DNA form, the CDR3 reads TGTGCCAGCAGCGTTGAAGGGGCCCCCCTAGGGGAAGGCTACACCTTC. This codes for CASSVEGAPLGEGYTF.

The chain employs TRBV5-6 and TRBJ1-6; D might be TRBD1 (5 bases). CDR1 and CDR2 from the germline V gene are SGHDT and YYEEEE. The CDR3 length is 15 residues. Trimming took off 1 base at V and 7 bases at J, with 12 bases between the two ends. As DNA, the CDR3 is TGTGCCAGCAGCTTGCTCCAGGGAAACAATTCACCCCTCCACTTT. Translation: CASSLLQGNNSPLHF.

The chain recombines TRBV3-1 (or the pseudogene TRBV3-2) with TRBJ1-5, with D unclear. V was cut by 3 bases and J by 2 bases, with 8 bases left in between. The CDR3 consists of 14 residues. CDR1 and CDR2 (germline): LGHDT, YNNKEL (reference sequence). CDR3 in DNA: TGTGCCAGCAGCCATGGCGGCGGCAATCAGCCCCAGCATTTT. Translating it yields CASSHGGGNQPQHF.

V usage is TRBV9 and J usage is TRBJ1-1, with D unresolved. The germline CDR1 and CDR2 sequences are SGDLS and YYNGEE. V gave up 0 bases and J gave up 3 bases, with 3 bases separating them. This CDR3 region has 12 residues. For the CDR3, the DNA is TGTGCCAGCAGCGTAGCGGACACTGAAGCTTTCTTT. It yields the protein CASSVADTEAFF. The full variable domain, rest sourced from reference TRBV9 and TRBJ1-1, is DSGVTQTPKHLITATGQRVTLRCSPRSGDLSVYWYQQSLDQGLQFLIQYYNGEERAKGNILERFSAQQFPDLHSELNLSSLELGDSALYFCASSVADTEAFFGQGTRLTVV.

The chain is built from TRBV10-1 and TRBJ2-7; 9 bases fit TRBD1. V lost 5 bases, J lost 0 bases, and 11 bases stayed unmatched. The CDR3 totals 17 residues. CDR1 WNHNN and CDR2 SYGVQD come from the germline V gene (reference sequence). The CDR3 DNA sequence: TGCGCCAGCAGTCCCTCCCTTAAGACAGGGGGCTCCTACGAGCAGTACTTC. It is translated as CASSPSLKTGGSYEQYF.

The chain recombines TRBV6-1 with TRBJ1-3; no clear D gene. V was cut by 4 bases and J by 0 bases, with 13 bases left in between. The CDR3 spans 16 residues. Germline CDR1 MNHNS, CDR2 SASEGT. CDR3 nucleotides: TGTGCCAGCAGTGCTAGTGGGTCTTACTCTGGAAACACCATATATTTT. Protein: CASSASGSYSGNTIYF.

The rearrangement uses TRBV18 and TRBJ1-5; weak D call: TRBD1 (5 bases). CDR3 length: 17 amino acids. CDR1 KGHSH and CDR2 LQKENI come from the germline V gene. The V gene lost 0 bases and the J gene lost 4 bases, with 16 bases spanning the gap. The CDR3 DNA reads as TGTGCCAGCTCACCACCGGGTCGGAGGGGAGGAAATCAGCCCCAGCATTTT. Protein: CASSPPGRRGGNQPQHF.

V is TRBV5-1 and J is TRBJ2-2; 15 bases are a match to TRBD2. Germline CDR1 and CDR2: SGHRS and YFSETQ. CDR3 size: 18 residues. The V segment lost 4 bases and the J segment 2 bases; nucleotides outside the gene matches: 6. The CDR3 bases are TGCGCCAGCAGCGCCCGGACTAGCGGGGGGGCAAACACCGGGGAGCTGTTTTTT. It is translated as CASSARTSGGANTGELFF.

V is TRBV4-2 and J is TRBJ1-2; no reliable D call. Trimming removed 0 bases from V and 1 base from J, with 9 bases in between. CDR1 and CDR2 from the germline V gene are LGHNA and YNFKEQ. The CDR3 runs 15 residues. The CDR3 DNA sequence: TGTGCCAGCAGCCAAGATTTACGGGGTAACTATGGCTACACCTTC. It yields the protein CASSQDLRGNYGYTF.

The chain links TRBV19 to TRBJ1-6, with a weak D call TRBD1 (5 bases). CDR3 length equals 14 residues. The V gene's germline CDR1 is LNHDA and CDR2 SQIVND (reference sequence). V was trimmed by 9 bases and J by 6 bases, leaving 15 bases between them. CDR3 sequence: CASQDSRVNSPLHF. The CDR3 DNA reads as TGTGCCAGCCAAGATAGCAGGGTTAATTCACCCCTCCACTTT. Supplemented by reference TRBV19 and TRBJ1-6, the full variable domain reads DGGITQSPKYLFRKEGQNVTLSCEQNLNHDAMYWYRQDPGQGLRLIYYSQIVNDFQKGDIAEGYSVSREKKESFPLTVTSAQKNPTAFYLCASQDSRVNSPLHFGNGTRLTVT.

The V call is TRBV5-1, the J call TRBJ1-1; 7 nucleotides agree with TRBD1. The V segment lost 4 bases and the J segment 1 base; nucleotides outside the gene matches: 13. The CDR3 has 17 residues. Germline assignment: CDR1 SGHRS and CDR2 YFSETQ. CDR3 nucleotide sequence: TGCGCCAGCAGCCCCAACAGGGGCCTACATGGGAACACTGAAGCTTTCTTT. It is translated as CASSPNRGLHGNTEAFF. Filled out from reference TRBV5-1 and TRBJ1-1, the complete variable domain reads KAGVTQTPRYLIKTRGQQVTLSCSPISGHRSVSWYQQTPGQGLQFLFEYFSETQRNKGNFPGRFSGRQFSNSRSEMNVSTLELGDSALYLCASSPNRGLHGNTEAFFGQGTRLTVV.

The chain is built from TRBV7-9 and TRBJ1-5, with a tentative D call TRBD1 (5 bases). The CDR3 contains 14 residues. V shed 3 bases and J shed 3 bases, with 9 bases lying between them. Germline V gives CDR1 SEHNR, CDR2 FQNEAQ (reference sequence). Here the CDR3 DNA reads TGTGCCAGCAGCTTTGACAGTACCAATCAGCCCCAGCATTTT. Translated, it gives CASSFDSTNQPQHF.

This rearrangement joins TRBV19 to TRBJ2-3; D unresolved. This CDR3 region has 14 residues. Germline CDR1 is LNHDA and CDR2 is SQIVND (reference sequence). Trimming cost V 3 bases and J 0 bases, with 7 bases left between them. CDR3 sequence reads: CASSISRSTDTQYF. In DNA form, the CDR3 reads TGTGCCAGTAGTATTTCCAGAAGCACAGATACGCAGTATTTT.